This T cell receptor beta chain came from a study of glioma-infiltrating T cells after dendritic cell vaccination. About the study: Three intradermal dendritic cell vaccine injections were given every two weeks.

Sequencing used immunoSEQ multiplex PCR; TCRdb keeps in-frame clones, though not all of them. The data show roughly 60,000 clones, with roughly 83% seen just once and 15% to 19% held by the top ten. Time point described: after dendritic cell vaccination, including at tumor progression/relapse. Trimming removed 8 bases from V and 3 bases from J, with 5 bases in between. Germline-derived CDR1 and CDR2 are SEHNR and FQNEAQ (reference sequence). CDR3 length: 11 amino acids. The TCR originated in a human donor with glioblastoma. This material consisted of blood, taken after dendritic cell vaccination. The rearrangement uses TRBV7-9 and TRBJ2-1; possibly TRBD2 for D (5 bases). CDR3 bases: TGTGCCAGCCGGGACTACAATGAGCAGTTCTTC. It is translated as CASRDYNEQFF.